These T cell receptor beta chains were read from a single sample in a study of blood T cells in healthy people across ages. TCRdb reprocessed the 5' RACE reads via MiXCR and lists one record per CDR3 protein. The sample holds hundreds of thousands of distinct CDR3 sequences, roughly 31% seen once. Sequenced input: blood. These receptors were taken from a woman older than 75 in good health. CDR3s leave out the opening cysteine and the closing phenylalanine or tryptophan. The order of the fields is CDR3 protein, J gene, V gene, clone size. Size is stated for part of the rows, as once, few or many counts, or as a class when the clone is expanded.

ATSEDGFTDTQY TRBJ2-3 TRBV24-1 many
SAGDRGLYEQY TRBJ2-7 TRBV20-1 many
ASSLEADYGYT TRBJ1-2 TRBV7-2 many
ASSSRLVYEQF TRBJ2-1 TRBV11-2 few
ASSFYTKETQY TRBJ2-5 TRBV5-1 many
ASRLNSMGAKETQY TRBJ2-5 TRBV5-1 few
SARRSLEQF TRBJ2-1 TRBV20-1 many
ASSFTAGREEQY TRBJ2-7 TRBV5-1 many
ASSLTSGKGQETQY TRBJ2-5 TRBV7-9 many
ASTYARVGTEAF TRBJ1-1 TRBV6-2/TRBV6-3 NA
ASTTSTGTAAGGYT TRBJ1-2 TRBV5-1 NA
SARVIGRETQY TRBJ2-5 TRBV20-1 NA
ASSPGALEGNQPQH TRBJ1-5 TRBV5-1 NA
ASSLSGQGEQY TRBJ2-5 TRBV18 many
ASSRSESPLH TRBJ1-6 TRBV6-5 few
ASSLSGASNQPQH TRBJ1-5 TRBV12-3/TRBV12-4 many
AWSDPPGRHRNGPQH TRBJ1-5 TRBV30 NA
ASSLAPTGVRGNTEAF TRBJ1-1 TRBV7-9 NA
ASGFAGHNEQF TRBJ2-1 TRBV12-5 NA
ASSPGQGINEQF TRBJ2-1 TRBV18 many
ASSLFPNTEAF TRBJ1-1 TRBV7-3 many
ASSGLAGWAGRGETQY TRBJ2-5 TRBV10-2 NA
ASSQMDRGDQPQH TRBJ1-5 TRBV3-1 NA
ASSQGRGEVQY TRBJ2-5 TRBV12-3/TRBV12-4 NA
ASSLDPFPSYGYT TRBJ1-2 TRBV7-2 NA
ASSLNRLYEQY TRBJ2-7 TRBV11-2 few
ASRGINEQF TRBJ2-1 TRBV2 NA
ASRETGERLRAF TRBJ1-1 TRBV6-1 few
ASSYSVPQGALH TRBJ1-6 TRBV6-2/TRBV6-3 few
ASSSDPRGSNQPQH TRBJ1-5 TRBV19 NA
ASRVGGDTQY TRBJ2-3 TRBV6-1 many
ASRGLKGRTEAF TRBJ1-1 TRBV14 few
ASSLAAGTSGHNEQF TRBJ2-1 TRBV7-8 NA
ASREIPGQGPPKSSYEQY TRBJ2-7 TRBV7-2 NA
ASSSDGFGYT TRBJ1-2 TRBV7-2 NA
ASSQEKGTGGSPLH TRBJ1-6 TRBV4-3 NA